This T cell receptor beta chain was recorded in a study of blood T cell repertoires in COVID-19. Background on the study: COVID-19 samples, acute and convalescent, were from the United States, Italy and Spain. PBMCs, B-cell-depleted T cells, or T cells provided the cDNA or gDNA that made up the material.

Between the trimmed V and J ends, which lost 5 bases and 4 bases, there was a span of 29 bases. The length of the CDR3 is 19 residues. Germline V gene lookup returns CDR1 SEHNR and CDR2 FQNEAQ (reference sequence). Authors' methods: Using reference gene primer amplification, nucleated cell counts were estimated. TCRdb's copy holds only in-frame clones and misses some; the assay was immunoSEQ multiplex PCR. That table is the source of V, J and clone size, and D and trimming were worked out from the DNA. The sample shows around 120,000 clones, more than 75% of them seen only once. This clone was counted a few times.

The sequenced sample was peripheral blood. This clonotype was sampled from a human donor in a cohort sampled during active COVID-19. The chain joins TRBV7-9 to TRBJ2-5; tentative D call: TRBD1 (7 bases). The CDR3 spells CASSPPGAGRHRGGETQYF. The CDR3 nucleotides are TGTGCCAGCAGCCCTCCTGGGGCAGGGCGACACAGGGGAGGAGAGACCCAGTACTTC. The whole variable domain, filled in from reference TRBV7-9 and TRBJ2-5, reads DTGVSQNPRHKITKRGQNVTFRCDPISEHNRLYWYRQTLGQGPEFLTYFQNEAQLEKSRLLSDRFSAERPKGSFSTLEIQRTEQGDSAMYLCASSPPGAGRHRGGETQYFGPGTRLLVL.